One TCR beta chain is described in this entry. Antigen: not known. A clone one base away is much larger, so this may be a read error. This sample stems from a study of tumor-infiltrating lymphocytes in primary liver carcinoma. Alongside blood RNA obtained from unsorted whole blood, germline DNA was also extracted. The authors collected approximately 4.2 milliliters of peripheral blood before surgery. Study-level findings and limits: When set against blood, tumors had a significantly higher top-250-clone fraction (p = 0.039).

Germline loops: CDR1 SQVTM, CDR2 ANQGSEA. The CDR3 spans 11 residues. With 500 ng total RNA as template and a constant-region primer, TCR beta cDNA was made. Each TCR beta library was derived from three nested multiplex PCR rounds that employed slightly modified ARM-PCR. With TRBV1-TRBV30 forward primers and a C-beta reverse primer, the first two PCR rounds were run for around 11 cycles each. TCRdb ran MiXCR on the multiplex PCR reads and lists one entry per CDR3 protein. The profile shows fewer than 350,000 distinct CDR3 sequences, less than 75% of them singletons. The rearrangement joins TRBV29-1 to TRBJ1-1, with 7 positions matching TRBD1. The sequenced sample was peripheral blood. This sequence originates from a man aged 40-49 years with primary liver carcinoma and hepatitis B virus infection. The CDR3 bases are TGCAACGTTCAGACAGGGCCTGAAGCTTTCTTT. Amino acids: CNVQTGPEAFF.